This TCR beta chain was profiled in a study of blood T cell repertoires in COVID-19. Whole-study context: In each case, the material was cDNA or gDNA derived from T cells, B-cell-depleted T cells, or PBMCs.

Per the original data handling: Using reference gene primer amplification, nucleated cell counts were estimated. Method: immunoSEQ multiplex PCR; TCRdb's copy keeps in-frame clones and lacks some. V and J calls and clone size are those listed in that table; D and trimming were worked out from the DNA. Here the sample spans about 85,000 clones, around 88% being singletons. Germline CDR1 WSHSY, CDR2 SAAADI. This CDR3 region has 13 residues. Trimming removed 8 bases from V and 4 bases from J, with 14 bases in between. The sequence was collected from a man between 60 and 70 years old with acute or convalescent COVID-19. Sample: peripheral blood. This chain uses TRBV10-2 with TRBJ1-2; a weak D match, TRBD1 (5 bases). The CDR3 nucleotides are TGCGCCAGCGGGGACTTCTTAGCCTATGGCTACACCTTC. It specifies CASGDFLAYGYTF.